The clone carrying this T cell receptor (beta chain) showed up just a few times. The antigen is unknown. This sample was included in a study of blood T cells in healthy people across ages. The study's findings and limits: In older individuals, TCR beta diversity per million T cells was lower, falling roughly linearly with age.

It was with a sample-barcoded 5' primer and a J-beta primer mix that a second PCR of about 7 to 12 cycles was run. TCRdb passed the 5' RACE reads through MiXCR, listing each CDR3 protein once. The data hold roughly 1.6 million distinct CDR3 sequences, with around 36% observed a single time. This CDR3 region has 13 residues. The trim removed 6 bases at V and 7 bases at J, leaving 4 bases unmatched. Germline CDR1 DFQATT, CDR2 SNEGSKA (reference sequence). The origin of this receptor is a woman younger than 45 in good health. The specimen sequenced was blood. V is TRBV20-1 and J is TRBJ2-1; TRBD2 matches 12 bases. The CDR3: CSARGTSGNEQFF. CDR3 nucleotides: TGCAGTGCCCGAGGGACTAGCGGGAATGAGCAGTTCTTC.